These 20 T cell receptor beta chains originate from one sample sequenced in a study of blood T cell repertoires in COVID-19. The method was immunoSEQ multiplex PCR; TCRdb's version includes in-frame clones alone and lacks a portion of them. The repertoire consists of 150,000 or so clones, with approximately 78% occurring once and the leading ten covering under 2%. Sequences were obtained from peripheral blood. The receptors here all came from a man older than 75 with acute or convalescent COVID-19.

The rearrangement links TRBV7-9 to TRBJ1-4, with D tentatively TRBD1 (5 bases). This CDR3 contains 15 residues. Germline CDR1 SEHNR, CDR2 FQNEAQ (reference sequence). Trimming took off 4 bases at V and 6 bases at J, with 15 bases between the two ends. In DNA form, the CDR3 reads TGTGCCAGCAGCTCAGTCCAGGGTTTGGATGAAAAACTGTTTTTT. Translated, it gives CASSSVQGLDEKLFF.

This clone showed up just once. The V call is TRBV19, the J call TRBJ1-1; no clear D. V was pared by 1 base and J by 1 base, with 7 bases between. Germline-derived CDR1 and CDR2 are LNHDA and SQIVND (reference sequence). This CDR3 is 14 amino acids long. The DNA for the CDR3 is TGTGCCAGTAGTATAGCCAAATCGAACACTGAAGCTTTCTTT. Encoded protein: CASSIAKSNTEAFF.

The sample holds one count of this clone. The V call is TRBV4-3, the J call TRBJ2-1; TRBD2 matches 9 bases. The CDR3 runs to 17 residues. Germline V gene lookup returns CDR1 LGHNA and CDR2 YSLEER. The ends lost 1 base at V and 2 bases at J; junction bases unmatched: 6. The CDR3 region is CASSQGGAGGPYNEQFF. CDR3 DNA: TGCGCCAGCAGCCAAGGCGGGGCGGGGGGGCCCTACAATGAGCAGTTCTTC.

The CDR3 DNA reads TGTGCCAGCAGCTTAGGCGGGGGGGCCGCCACCGGGGAGCTGTTTTTT. As protein: CASSLGGGAATGELFF. The V call is TRBV7-6, the J call TRBJ2-2; 9 bases line up with TRBD2. This CDR3 region has 16 residues. Germline trimming cut 1 base from V and 4 bases from J; bases unmatched to any gene: 4. Looked up from germline, CDR1 is SGHVS and CDR2 is FNYEAQ.

This clone was counted a few times. The chain recombines TRBV29-1 with TRBJ1-5; the D is unclear. The ends were cut back, 6 bases at V and 6 bases at J, with 15 bases in the middle. This CDR3 comprises 13 residues. CDR1 and CDR2 from the germline V gene are SQVTM and ANQGSEA. CDR3 sequence (DNA): TGCAGCGTGGGCGGGCTCGAGGGTCAGCCCCAGCATTTT. It codes for CSVGGLEGQPQHF. Supplemented by reference TRBV29-1 and TRBJ1-5, the full variable domain reads SAVISQKPSRDICQRGTSLTIQCQVDSQVTMMFWYRQQPGQSLTLIATANQGSEATYESGFVIDKFPISRPNLTFSTLTVSNMSPEDSSIYLCSVGGLEGQPQHFGDGTRLSIL.

The chain is built from TRBV6-5 and TRBJ2-7, with D perhaps matching TRBD1 (6 bases). The CDR3 length is 14 residues. Trimming removed 5 bases from V and 6 bases from J, with 17 bases in between. CDR1 MNHEY and CDR2 SVGAGI come from the germline V gene. Written as DNA, the CDR3 is TGTGCCAGCAGTATCGGGACAAGTCTGGCCGAGCAGTACGTC. This codes for CASSIGTSLAEQYV.

The chain recombines TRBV11-2 with TRBJ2-3, with 12 bases identical to TRBD2. The CDR3 is made up of 18 amino acids. Per germline, CDR1 SGHAT and CDR2 FQNNGV. Trimming removed 5 bases from V and 1 base from J; junction bases left unmatched: 10. The CDR3 DNA reads TGTGCCAGCAGCCACCGACTAGCGGGGGATATAGGCACAGATACGCAGTATTTT. Its translation: CASSHRLAGDIGTDTQYF. The full variable domain, with the rest looked up from reference TRBV11-2 and TRBJ2-3, is EAGVAQSPRYKIIEKRQSVAFWCNPISGHATLYWYQQILGQGPKLLIQFQNNGVVDDSQLPKDRFSAERLKGVDSTLKIQPAKLEDSAVYLCASSHRLAGDIGTDTQYFGPGTRLTVL.

The chain couples TRBV9 to TRBJ1-2, with 8 bases lining up with TRBD1. In germline, CDR1 is SGDLS, CDR2 YYNGEE. The CDR3 spans 15 residues. V lost 0 bases to trimming and J lost 8 bases; unmatched junction nucleotides: 9. The CDR3 region has the DNA TGTGCCAGCAGCGTAGCTCCGGACAGGGTGGAAGGCTACACCTTC. This codes for CASSVAPDRVEGYTF.

This sequence joins TRBV20-1 and TRBJ2-5, with D possibly TRBD2 on 6 matching bases. V was cut by 7 bases and J by 3 bases, with 9 bases left in between. Germline V gene sequence: CDR1 DFQATT, CDR2 SNEGSKA (reference sequence). The CDR3 is 11 amino acids. CDR3 sequence: CSGVAEETQYF. In nucleotides, the CDR3 is TGCAGTGGGGTAGCGGAAGAGACCCAGTACTTC.

As regards this clone: Other DNA sequences of this sample code for an identical CDR3. The chain recombines TRBV30 with TRBJ2-7, with 7 bases that match TRBD2. CDR1 GTSNPN and CDR2 SVGIG come from the germline V gene (reference sequence). This CDR3 spans 14 amino acids. J lost 1 base, V lost 2 bases, and 5 bases had no gene match. The CDR3 DNA is TGTGCCTGGAGTAGGAGCGGGGTGTCCTACGAGCAGTACTTC. It is translated as CAWSRSGVSYEQYF.

The chain couples TRBV6-1 to TRBJ1-1; D is perhaps TRBD1 (6 bases). CDR1 and CDR2 (germline): MNHNS, SASEGT. CDR3 length: 17 residues. V lost 3 bases to trimming and J lost 7 bases, with 24 bases between them. CDR3 sequence reads: CASSDYSGGNEQYEAFF. Here the CDR3 DNA reads TGTGCCAGCAGTGATTACTCGGGGGGCAATGAACAGTATGAAGCTTTCTTT.

The J gene is TRBJ1-4, the V gene TRBV7-2; 8 nucleotides match TRBD1. Trimming at V came to 4 bases and at J to 12 bases, leaving 7 bases not matched to a gene. Germline V gene sequence: CDR1 SGHTA, CDR2 FQGNSA. The CDR3 has 13 amino acids. CDR3 DNA: TGTGCCAGCAGCTGGGGAGAACAGGGGGAACTGTTTTTT. It codes for CASSWGEQGELFF.

The V gene is TRBV4-1, the J gene TRBJ1-2; 8 nucleotides agree with TRBD1. This CDR3 region has 14 residues. The V segment lost 2 bases and the J segment 8 bases; nucleotides outside the gene matches: 7. CDR1 and CDR2 from the germline V gene are MGHRA and YSYEKL. The CDR3 loop reads CASSQPGQGEGYTF. CDR3 DNA: TGCGCCAGCAGCCAACCTGGACAGGGTGAGGGCTACACCTTC.

This clone was recorded at least ten times. V gene TRBV29-1 combines with J gene TRBJ2-1; TRBD1 matches at 9 bases. In germline, CDR1 is SQVTM, CDR2 ANQGSEA. With V trimmed by 0 bases and J by 6 bases, 6 bases remained unmatched. The CDR3 extends over 15 amino acids. The CDR3 DNA follows: TGCAGCGTTGAAGACGAACAGGGGGCGGTCAATGAGCAGTTCTTC. It codes for CSVEDEQGAVNEQFF.

This chain links TRBV25-1 with TRBJ2-3; TRBD1 might be the D (7 bases). Germline CDR1 is MGHDK and CDR2 is SYGVNS. CDR3 length equals 17 residues. V was trimmed by 2 bases and J by 0 bases, leaving 15 bases between them. The CDR3 spells CASSEIRGTASTDTQYF. In DNA form, the CDR3 reads TGTGCCAGCAGTGAAATCCGGGGGACAGCCAGCACAGATACGCAGTATTTT.

This rearrangement joins TRBV11-3 to TRBJ2-1, with 7 nucleotides matching TRBD1. Germline V CDR1 and CDR2: SGHNT, YENEEA. The CDR3 is made up of 15 amino acids. With V trimmed by 4 bases and J by 2 bases, 5 bases remained unmatched. The CDR3 sequence is CASSSRQGAYNEQFF. CDR3 bases: TGTGCCAGCAGCTCCCGACAGGGAGCCTACAATGAGCAGTTCTTC.

The rearrangement joins TRBV6-6 to TRBJ1-6; weak D call: TRBD1 (6 bases). Germline V lookup: CDR1 MNHNY, CDR2 SVGAGI (reference sequence). The CDR3 loop spans 14 amino acids. The germline V and J ends were trimmed by 5 bases and 10 bases, with 15 bases remaining between them. The CDR3 bases are TGTGCCAGCAGTGGACAGTCTCAGGGGTCACCCCTCCACTTT. This gives the protein CASSGQSQGSPLHF.

V is TRBV4-3 and J is TRBJ1-2; 9 bases map to TRBD1. J gave up 8 bases and V 4 bases, and 14 bases lay outside the gene matches. Germline CDR1 reads LGHNA; CDR2 reads YSLEER. This CDR3 comprises 16 residues. This CDR3 is CASSLTGGNSVGGYTF. CDR3 in DNA: TGCGCCAGCAGCCTGACAGGGGGAAATAGTGTCGGGGGCTACACCTTC.

The chain uses TRBV7-2 and TRBJ1-1; the match to TRBD1 covers 7 bases. The length of the CDR3 is 14 residues. V was clipped by 4 bases and J by 10 bases; unmatched bases: 12. Germline CDR1 is SGHTA and CDR2 is FQGNSA. CDR3 in amino acids: CASSSRPRQGRAFF. Written as DNA, the CDR3 is TGTGCCAGCAGCTCCCGCCCCCGACAGGGACGAGCTTTCTTT.

The chain joins TRBV7-6 to TRBJ2-7; TRBD1 is a possible D gene (5 bases). V lost 5 bases and J 7 bases, leaving 15 bases between the germline ends. This CDR3 contains 13 residues. The germline V gene encodes CDR1 SGHVS and CDR2 FNYEAQ. The CDR3 DNA follows: TGTGCCAGCAGCGGACAACCTACACAGGAGCAGTACTTC. This gives the protein CASSGQPTQEQYF.